This TCR beta chain originates from a study of T cell responses to AZD1222 COVID-19 vaccine. Here immunoSEQ multiplex PCR was the method, and the copy in TCRdb shows in-frame clones only, minus some. Among 100,000 to 150,000 clones listed, 70% to 90% were seen once. The sample here was peripheral blood, taken on day 0 of AZD1222 vaccination. This receptor was identified in an adult in good health.

The CDR3 region is CASSPYSGGSNQPQHF. The CDR3 DNA reads as TGTGCCAGCTCACCCTACTCAGGGGGAAGCAATCAGCCCCAGCATTTT. The J gene is TRBJ1-5, the V gene TRBV19; TRBD1 aligns across 7 bases. Germline V gene lookup returns CDR1 LNHDA and CDR2 SQIVND (reference sequence). The CDR3 is made up of 16 amino acids. V shed 9 bases, J shed 1 base, and the junction held 12 bases outside the gene matches.